Below, 9 T cell receptor beta chains from the same sample are listed, as sequenced in a study of human T cells and chemical hapten exposure (dated by TCRdb to the early 2020s). In light of the paper, this sample's time point label describes: patch test 1, 2 weeks after DPC sensitization. Explained via the paper, the treatment or condition label denotes: therapeutic diphenylcyclopropenone sensitization with weekly scalp DPC. The library relied on RACE. TCRdb names NextSeq 500 as the instrument used. Starting from the raw public reads, TCRdb applied fastp trimming at Q25, assembled clones with MiXCR and retained in-frame beta chains. Rows merge per CDR3 protein into single entries with the most common DNA and genes. This sample holds about 380,000 distinct CDR3 sequences; approximately 5% were observed only once. Of the sample, around 2% falls within the top ten clones. The material sequenced was whole blood, taken in connection with sensitization to the hapten diphenylcyclopropenone (DPC). The receptors here all came from a woman aged 50 to 60 with alopecia areata. Some clones in this sample may be carry-over from other donors' samples.

This clonotype was detected many times. This chain joins TRBV5-1 and TRBJ1-2; 11 bases line up with TRBD1. The V and J ends lost 0 bases and 6 bases, in that order; junction bases with no gene match: 4. Germline CDR1 and CDR2: SGHRS and YFSETQ. The CDR3 extends over 15 amino acids. The CDR3 bases are TGCGCCAGCAGCTTGGATGGACAGGGGGCCAATGGCTACACCTTC. Its protein product is CASSLDGQGANGYTF.

In its sample, this clonotype was seen many times. J is TRBJ2-2 and V is TRBV18; weak D call: TRBD1 (5 bases). V was pared by 0 bases and J by 4 bases, with 9 bases between. The CDR3 runs 15 residues. Germline V CDR1 and CDR2: KGHSH, LQKENI. CDR3 amino acids: CASSPPSRATGELFF. Written as DNA, the CDR3 is TGTGCCAGCTCACCACCCTCCAGGGCCACCGGGGAGCTGTTTTTT.

The rearrangement joins TRBV29-1 to TRBJ1-3; no firm D call. Trimming shortened V by 2 bases and J by 0 bases, and 11 bases separated the two germline ends. CDR3 length equals 15 residues. Per the germline V gene, CDR1 is SQVTM and CDR2 is ANQGSEA. This CDR3 is CSVETGRTSGNTIYF. The CDR3 DNA sequence: TGCAGCGTTGAAACGGGGAGAACCTCTGGAAACACCATATATTTT. Based on the CDR3 plus reference TRBV29-1 and TRBJ1-3, the full variable domain is SAVISQKPSRDICQRGTSLTIQCQVDSQVTMMFWYRQQPGQSLTLIATANQGSEATYESGFVIDKFPISRPNLTFSTLTVSNMSPEDSSIYLCSVETGRTSGNTIYFGEGSWLTVV.

This clonotype was counted many times. This sequence joins TRBV4-1 and TRBJ1-1, with 9 bases aligning to TRBD1. Looked up from germline, CDR1 is MGHRA and CDR2 is YSYEKL. The CDR3 is 16 residues long. The V gene end was trimmed by 4 bases and the J gene end by 2 bases; junction bases not matched to a gene: 8. CDR3 residues: CASSPNLGQGNTEAFF. CDR3 sequence (DNA): TGCGCCAGCAGCCCCAATCTGGGACAGGGAAACACTGAAGCTTTCTTT.

This clonotype has at least ten counts. CDR3 sequence (DNA): TGTGCCAGCAGTCCCCGGGTCTGGGGCCACGAGCAGTACTTC. Its protein is CASSPRVWGHEQYF. V is TRBV12-3 or TRBV12-4 and J is TRBJ2-7, with D possibly being TRBD1 (5 bases). Trimming cost V 5 bases and J 5 bases, with 16 bases left between them. There are 14 residues in the CDR3.

In its sample, this clonotype was seen a few times. The gene calls are TRBV12-3 or TRBV12-4 and TRBJ2-2; D gene ambiguous. The V end lost 11 bases, the J end lost 5 bases, and 15 bases lay between the germline ends. This CDR3 is 13 amino acids long. Here the CDR3 DNA reads TGTGCCGTGCTGGTTATGACAACCGGGGAGCTGTTTTTT. Its translation is CAVLVMTTGELFF.

Ten or more counts support this clonotype. The chain combines TRBV5-1 with TRBJ2-7, with D perhaps matching TRBD2 (6 bases). Germline assignment: CDR1 SGHRS and CDR2 YFSETQ. V gave up 2 bases and J gave up 6 bases, with 12 bases separating them. The CDR3 has 13 amino acids. For the CDR3, the DNA is TGCGCCAGCAGCTTCGCGGGGCACTCCGAGCAGTACTTC. It codes for CASSFAGHSEQYF.

This chain connects TRBV5-1 to TRBJ1-1, with D maybe TRBD1 (5 bases). Trimming pared 2 bases from V and 4 bases from J, leaving 18 bases between. Germline V gives CDR1 SGHRS, CDR2 YFSETQ. The CDR3 is 16 amino acids. Written as DNA, the CDR3 is TGCGCCAGCAGCTTATACCCGCGGGCCGGGGGCACTGAAGCTTTCTTT. This gives the protein CASSLYPRAGGTEAFF.

This sequence joins TRBV5-1 and TRBJ1-1; D remains ambiguous. CDR1 SGHRS and CDR2 YFSETQ come from the germline V gene. V shed 5 bases and J shed 6 bases, with 14 bases lying between them. The CDR3 has 13 amino acids. The CDR3: CASSPRVKAEAFF. DNA for the CDR3: TGCGCCAGCAGTCCTCGTGTAAAGGCTGAAGCTTTCTTT.